This TCR beta chain originates from a study of T cell repertoires in cytomegalovirus infection. Study-wide background: HLA-C-restricted CMV epitopes, recently identified, and well-studied HLA-B-restricted ones were used by the study.

A word on this clonotype: Antigen: not known.

A single record per CDR3 protein comes from TCRdb applying MiXCR to the reads. Of about 220,000 distinct CDR3 sequences in the sample, about 40% are singletons; the top ten hold approximately 59%. The source material was CD8+ T cells from cultured PBMCs, sampled from culture after CMV antigen stimulation. The receptor's source is a human donor in good health (CMV status not recorded). Some clones in this sample may be carry-over from other donors' samples.

CDR3 in amino acids: CASTKKTSDAEQYF. CDR3 DNA sequence: TGTGCCAGCACCAAGAAGACTAGCGATGCCGAGCAGTACTTC. The chain links TRBV11-2 to TRBJ2-7; the match to TRBD2 covers 8 bases. The CDR3 length is 14 residues. From germline, CDR1 is SGHAT and CDR2 FQNNGV. The V and J ends lost 7 bases and 6 bases, in that order; junction bases with no gene match: 11.